This T cell receptor beta chain was recorded in a study of chemoradiotherapy in HPV16-positive cancers. About the study: Functional T-cell assays on a couple of HPV16-positive patients' cells defined candidate HPV-specific clones and common TCR motifs. Study-wide points: During treatment, candidate HPV-specific clones and E7-related motifs expanded in tumor.

This CDR3 is built from 15 residues. V lost 0 bases and J 3 bases, leaving 12 bases between the germline ends. Germline CDR1 LGHNA, CDR2 YNFKEQ. About this clone itself: Antigen unknown.

Samples were taken several times over chemoradiotherapy. Here immunoSEQ multiplex PCR was the method, and the copy in TCRdb shows in-frame clones only, minus some. The sample records more than 8,000 clones, around 80% being singletons. Sampling was performed from a patient who underwent chemoradiotherapy. The V gene is TRBV4-2, the J gene TRBJ2-7, with D possibly being TRBD2 (5 bases). The TCR comes from a human donor with HPV-associated anogenital cancer. As DNA, the CDR3 is TGTGCCAGCAGCCAAGATCTGGGAGTGTTCTACGAGCAGTACTTC. Its protein is CASSQDLGVFYEQYF.